This T cell receptor beta chain was recorded in a study of T-cell reconstitution after alpha-beta-depleted transplantation in children (dated by TCRdb to 2015 to 2016). For the wider study: T-cell immune reconstitution after TCRalphabeta/CD19-depleted allogeneic hematopoietic cell transplantation in children was quantitatively tracked in the study by means of TCR repertoire profiling.

The treatment or condition label for this specimen denotes: allogeneic hematopoietic cell transplantation with graft depleted of TCRalphabeta T cells and CD19 B cells. The transplant recipients were children given TCRalphabeta/CD19-depleted allogeneic hematopoietic cell grafts. The library came from PCR. The data were produced on an Illumina HiSeq 2500. Molecular barcoding was employed in the preparation of TCR libraries, with unique molecular identifiers being used to normalize TCRbeta repertoire quantification. TCRdb's own reprocessing of the public reads used fastp at Q25 and MiXCR and kept productive beta chains. Each record represents a unique CDR3 protein, reported with the most common genes and DNA among its rows. The sample table contains about 290,000 distinct CDR3 sequences; only one count was recorded for 10% of them. The ten largest account for less than 8% of the sample. CDR1 and CDR2 (SQVTM, ANQGSEA) derive from the germline V gene. The CDR3 spans 18 residues, from the cysteine through the phenylalanine. Just CDR3 DNA is preserved here, 54 bases in frame from base 1. Trimming leaves V shorter by 3 bases and J shorter by 0 bases, with the junction holding 7 bases beyond the gene matches.

This clonotype was observed many times. It has no known antigen specificity. Base qualities were left out, and no much larger clone turns up one base away. Study-level results and caveats: In some patients, the high TCRbeta diversity seen at day 60 was put down to recipient T cells and intrathymic progenitors that had survived conditioning. The frequencies of hyperexpanded clones fell over the following months, and after one year, T-cell counts and TCRbeta diversity were mostly attributed to newly produced T cells. The apparently early alphabetaT-cell count recovery about two months after transplant was reportedly dependent on only several hundred rapidly expanded clones derived from non-depleted graft cells.

The chain is encoded by TRBV29-1 joined to TRBJ2-3; the central 15 bases match TRBD2. The specimen comprised PBMCs, sampled before TCRalphabeta/CD19-depleted stem cell transplant. The TCR comes from a boy younger than two with acute myeloid leukemia, due to receive a stem cell transplant. The CDR3 is CSVEGLAGGPSSTDTQYF. Read as DNA, the sequence is TGCAGCGTTGAGGGACTAGCGGGAGGACCGTCTAGCACAGATACGCAGTATTTT.